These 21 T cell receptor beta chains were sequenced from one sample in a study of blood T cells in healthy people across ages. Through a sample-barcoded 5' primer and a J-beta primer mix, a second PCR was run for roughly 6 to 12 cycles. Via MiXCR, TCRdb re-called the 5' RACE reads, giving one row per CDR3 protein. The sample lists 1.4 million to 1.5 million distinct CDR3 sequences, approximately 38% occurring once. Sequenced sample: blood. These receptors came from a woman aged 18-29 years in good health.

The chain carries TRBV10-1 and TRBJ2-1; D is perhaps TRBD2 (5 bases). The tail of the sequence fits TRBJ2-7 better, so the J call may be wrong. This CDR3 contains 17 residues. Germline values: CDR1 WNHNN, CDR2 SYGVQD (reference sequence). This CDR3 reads CASSETGSVTTYNEQYF. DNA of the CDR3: TGCGCCAGCAGTGAAACGGGGAGTGTTACCACCTACAATGAGCAGTACTTC.

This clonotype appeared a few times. The CDR3 sequence is CASSLTSETYEQYF. DNA of the CDR3: TGTGCCAGCAGTTTGACTAGCGAAACCTACGAGCAGTACTTC. The genes are TRBV27 and TRBJ2-7; 8 nucleotides match TRBD2. V trimming: 3 bases; J trimming: 2 bases; junction bases outside the gene matches: 3. This CDR3 spans 14 amino acids. Germline values: CDR1 MNHEY, CDR2 SMNVEV (reference sequence).

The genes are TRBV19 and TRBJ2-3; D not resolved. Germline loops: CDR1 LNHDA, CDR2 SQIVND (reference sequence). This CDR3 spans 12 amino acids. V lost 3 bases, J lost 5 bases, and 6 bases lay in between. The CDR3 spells CASSMLRDTQYF. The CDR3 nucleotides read TGTGCCAGTAGTATGCTACGAGATACGCAGTATTTT.

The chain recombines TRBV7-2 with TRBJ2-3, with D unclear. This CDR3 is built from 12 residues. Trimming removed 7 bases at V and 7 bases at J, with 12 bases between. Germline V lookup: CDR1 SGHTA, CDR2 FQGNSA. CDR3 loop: CASTTSVNTQYF. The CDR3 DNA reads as TGTGCCAGCACCACTTCGGTGAATACGCAGTATTTT.

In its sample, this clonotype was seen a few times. CDR3 DNA: TGTGCCAGCAGCCAAGCTGGACTAGCGGGAGTAACAGATACGCAGTATTTT. Translated, it gives CASSQAGLAGVTDTQYF. The chain has TRBV4-2 and TRBJ2-3; 13 bases are shared with TRBD2. The V and J ends lost 1 base and 3 bases, in that order; junction bases with no gene match: 4. The CDR3 has 17 residues. The germline V gene has CDR1 LGHNA and CDR2 YNFKEQ.

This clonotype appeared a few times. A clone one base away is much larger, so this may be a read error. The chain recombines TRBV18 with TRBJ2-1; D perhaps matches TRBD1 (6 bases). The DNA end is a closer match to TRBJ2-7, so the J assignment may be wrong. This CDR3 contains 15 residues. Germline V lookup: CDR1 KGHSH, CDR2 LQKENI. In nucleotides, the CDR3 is TGTGCCAGCTCACCGCAGGGGAGCTCCTACAATGAGCAGTACTTC. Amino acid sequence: CASSPQGSSYNEQYF.

In nucleotides, the CDR3 is TGCGCCAGCAGCGAAGGGACACCTAATCAGCCCCAGCATTTT. This translates into CASSEGTPNQPQHF. The rearrangement joins TRBV5-1 to TRBJ1-5, with a tentative D call TRBD1 (6 bases). The V end was cut by 4 bases, the J end by 4 bases, with 12 bases between. CDR3 length: 14 amino acids. Germline V lookup: CDR1 SGHRS, CDR2 YFSETQ.

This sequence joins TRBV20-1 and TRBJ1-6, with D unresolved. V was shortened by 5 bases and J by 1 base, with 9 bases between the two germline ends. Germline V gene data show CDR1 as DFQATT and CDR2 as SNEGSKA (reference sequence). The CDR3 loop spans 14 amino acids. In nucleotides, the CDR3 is TGCAGTGCTCTTGATGGGTCCTATAATTCACCCCTCCACTTT. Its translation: CSALDGSYNSPLHF.

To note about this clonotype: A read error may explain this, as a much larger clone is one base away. The CDR3 DNA reads as TGTGCCAGCAGCCCCACCAGGGAGCTGTTTTTT. The encoded protein is CASSPTRELFF. J is TRBJ2-2 and V is TRBV7-9; D gene unclear. There are 11 residues in the CDR3. The germline gives CDR1 SEHNR, CDR2 FQNEAQ (reference sequence).

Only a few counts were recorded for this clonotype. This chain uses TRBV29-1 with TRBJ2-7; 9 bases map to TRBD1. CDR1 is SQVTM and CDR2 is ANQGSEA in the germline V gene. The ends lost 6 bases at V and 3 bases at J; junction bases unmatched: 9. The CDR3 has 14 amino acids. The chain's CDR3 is CSVVIGTGNYEQYF. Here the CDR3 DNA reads TGCAGCGTGGTGATCGGGACAGGGAACTACGAGCAGTACTTC.

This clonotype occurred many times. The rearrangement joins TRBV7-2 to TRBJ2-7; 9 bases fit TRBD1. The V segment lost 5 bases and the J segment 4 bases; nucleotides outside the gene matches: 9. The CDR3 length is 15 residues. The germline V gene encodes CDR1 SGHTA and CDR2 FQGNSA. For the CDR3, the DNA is TGTGCCAGCAGCCACAGACAGGGGGTAAAATACGAGCAGTACTTC. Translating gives CASSHRQGVKYEQYF. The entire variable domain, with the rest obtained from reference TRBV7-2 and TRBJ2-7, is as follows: GAGVSQSPSNKVTEKGKDVELRCDPISGHTALYWYRQSLGQGLEFLIYFQGNSAPDKSGLPSDRFSAERTGGSVSTLTIQRTQQEDSAVYLCASSHRQGVKYEQYFGPGTRLTVT.

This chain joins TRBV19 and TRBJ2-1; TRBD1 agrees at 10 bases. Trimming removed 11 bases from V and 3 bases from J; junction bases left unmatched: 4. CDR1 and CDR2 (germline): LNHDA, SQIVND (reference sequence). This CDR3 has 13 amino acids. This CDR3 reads CAAGTGVYNEQFF. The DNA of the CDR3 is TGTGCCGCCGGGACAGGGGTCTACAATGAGCAGTTCTTC. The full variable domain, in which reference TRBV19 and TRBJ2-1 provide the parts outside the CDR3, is DGGITQSPKYLFRKEGQNVTLSCEQNLNHDAMYWYRQDPGQGLRLIYYSQIVNDFQKGDIAEGYSVSREKKESFPLTVTSAQKNPTAFYLCAAGTGVYNEQFFGPGTRLTVL.

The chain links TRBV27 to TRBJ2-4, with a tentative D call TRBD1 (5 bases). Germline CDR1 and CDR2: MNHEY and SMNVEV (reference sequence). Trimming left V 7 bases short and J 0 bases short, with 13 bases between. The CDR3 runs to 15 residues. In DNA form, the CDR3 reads TGTGCCAGCATCGCCCCTCAGGGAGCCAAAAACATTCAGTACTTC. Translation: CASIAPQGAKNIQYF.

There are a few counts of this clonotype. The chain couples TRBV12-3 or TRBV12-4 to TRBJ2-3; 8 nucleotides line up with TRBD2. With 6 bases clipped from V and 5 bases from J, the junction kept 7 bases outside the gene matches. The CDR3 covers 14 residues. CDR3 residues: CASSPGGQIDTQYF. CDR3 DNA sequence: TGTGCCAGCAGCCCGGGGGGGCAAATAGATACGCAGTATTTT.

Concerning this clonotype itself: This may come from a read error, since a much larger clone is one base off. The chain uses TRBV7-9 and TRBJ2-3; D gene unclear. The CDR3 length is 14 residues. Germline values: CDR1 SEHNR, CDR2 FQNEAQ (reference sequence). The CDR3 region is CARSLATSVDTQYF. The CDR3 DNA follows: TGTGCCCGCAGCTTAGCAACTTCGGTCGATACGCAGTATTTT.

CDR3 in amino acids: CSAPPASSIYGYTF. For the CDR3, the DNA is TGCAGTGCCCCCCCGGCCTCGTCAATCTATGGCTACACCTTC. The rearrangement links TRBV20-1 to TRBJ1-2, with D unclear. The ends were cut back, 6 bases at V and 4 bases at J, with 18 bases in the middle. Per the germline V gene, CDR1 is DFQATT and CDR2 is SNEGSKA (reference sequence). CDR3 length equals 14 residues.

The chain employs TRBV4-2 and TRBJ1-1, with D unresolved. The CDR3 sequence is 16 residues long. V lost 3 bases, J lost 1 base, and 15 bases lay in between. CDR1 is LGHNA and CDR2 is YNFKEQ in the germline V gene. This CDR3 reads CASSHPSERGNTEAFF. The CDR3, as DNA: TGTGCCAGCAGCCATCCCTCCGAGCGGGGGAACACTGAAGCTTTCTTT.

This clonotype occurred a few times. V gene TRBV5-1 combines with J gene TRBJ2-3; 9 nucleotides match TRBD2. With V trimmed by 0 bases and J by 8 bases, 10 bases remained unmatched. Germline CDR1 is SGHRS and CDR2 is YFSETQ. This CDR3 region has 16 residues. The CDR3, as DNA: TGCGCCAGCAGCTTGGCGGTGACTAGCGGCTCAGCTACGCAGTATTTT. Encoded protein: CASSLAVTSGSATQYF.

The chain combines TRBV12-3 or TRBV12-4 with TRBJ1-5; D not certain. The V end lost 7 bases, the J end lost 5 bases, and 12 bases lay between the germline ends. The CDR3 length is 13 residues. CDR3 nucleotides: TGTGCCAGCACCCAAGGGATCTATCAGCCCCAGCATTTT. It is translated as CASTQGIYQPQHF.

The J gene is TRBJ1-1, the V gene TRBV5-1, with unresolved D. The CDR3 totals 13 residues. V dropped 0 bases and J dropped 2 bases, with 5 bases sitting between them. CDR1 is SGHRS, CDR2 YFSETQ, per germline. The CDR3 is CASSLAHNTEAFF. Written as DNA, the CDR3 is TGCGCCAGCAGCTTGGCTCATAACACTGAAGCTTTCTTT.

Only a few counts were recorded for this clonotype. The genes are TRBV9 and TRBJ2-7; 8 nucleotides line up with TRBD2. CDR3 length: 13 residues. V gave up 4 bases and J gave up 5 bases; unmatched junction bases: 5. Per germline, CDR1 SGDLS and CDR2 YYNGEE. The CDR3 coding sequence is TGTGCCAGCAGCCGCGGGGGGAACAACGAGCAGTACTTC. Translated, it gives CASSRGGNNEQYF.